One and the same sample provided the 15 T cell receptor beta chains below, sequenced in a study of OX40 agonist ivuxolimab in advanced cancers. Method: immunoSEQ multiplex PCR; TCRdb's copy keeps in-frame clones and lacks some. The data contain around 110,000 clones, 75% to 95% of them singletons. Sequences were derived from CD4+ or CD8+ T cells sorted from blood, sampled in a trial of the OX40 agonist ivuxolimab. The source is an adult with an advanced solid tumor such as melanoma, head and neck, liver or kidney cancer.

The chain combines TRBV19 with TRBJ1-3; D may be TRBD1 (6 bases). V shed 5 bases and J shed 0 bases, with 11 bases lying between them. Germline V gives CDR1 LNHDA, CDR2 SQIVND (reference sequence). The CDR3 consists of 15 residues. The CDR3 coding sequence is TGTGCCAGTAGTTCAGGGGACGGCTCTGGAAACACCATATATTTT. This encodes CASSSGDGSGNTIYF.

The rearrangement joins TRBV2 to TRBJ1-1, with D perhaps TRBD1 (5 bases). The CDR3 has 15 residues. The V end was cut by 3 bases, the J end by 1 base, with 12 bases between. Germline CDR1 is SNHLY and CDR2 is FYNNEI. The CDR3 DNA sequence: TGTGCCAGCAGTGACTTGGGACGGACGAACACTGAAGCTTTCTTT. Encoded protein: CASSDLGRTNTEAFF.

This chain links TRBV9 with TRBJ2-3; TRBD2 agrees at 14 bases. Germline CDR1 reads SGDLS; CDR2 reads YYNGEE. The CDR3 is made up of 18 amino acids. V shed 4 bases and J 1 base; nucleotides not matched to a gene: 8. CDR3 region: CASSRNPGLAGGTDTQYF. The CDR3, as DNA: TGTGCCAGCAGCAGAAACCCGGGACTAGCGGGGGGCACAGATACGCAGTATTTT.

V is TRBV29-1 and J is TRBJ2-6, with D perhaps TRBD1 (7 bases). Germline CDR1 reads SQVTM; CDR2 reads ANQGSEA. Trimming removed 4 bases at V and 2 bases at J, with 15 bases between. The CDR3 runs to 16 residues. CDR3 DNA sequence: TGCAGCGTTGTTCCGCAGGGGGGCCCTGGGGCCAACGTCCTGACTTTC. This sequence encodes CSVVPQGGPGANVLTF.

This chain connects TRBV28 to TRBJ1-5, with D uncertain. The CDR3 runs 13 residues. Germline V gives CDR1 MDHEN, CDR2 SYDVKM. Trimming stripped 4 bases from V and 6 bases from J, with 10 bases between. In DNA form, the CDR3 reads TGTGCCAGCAGTTGGGAGAGAGGTCAGCCCCAGCATTTT. This gives the protein CASSWERGQPQHF.

This sequence joins TRBV27 and TRBJ2-3; D not resolved. Trimming stripped 3 bases from V and 4 bases from J, with 5 bases between. The germline V gene has CDR1 MNHEY and CDR2 SMNVEV (reference sequence). The CDR3 length is 12 residues. Here the CDR3 DNA reads TGTGCCAGCAGTTTCATGTCAGATACGCAGTATTTT. The encoded protein is CASSFMSDTQYF.

This chain joins TRBV6-5 and TRBJ2-1; 9 nucleotides agree with TRBD2. This CDR3 is built from 15 residues. Germline V gene data show CDR1 as MNHEY and CDR2 as SVGAGI. V trimming: 6 bases; J trimming: 4 bases; junction bases outside the gene matches: 7. The CDR3 DNA is TGTGCCAGCAGGATGACTAGCGGATTGTACAATGAGCAGTTCTTC. It specifies CASRMTSGLYNEQFF.

The chain links TRBV5-6 to TRBJ2-2, with D possibly TRBD2 on 6 matching bases. Germline assignment: CDR1 SGHDT and CDR2 YYEEEE. The CDR3 totals 12 residues. The ends were cut back, 7 bases at V and 7 bases at J, with 11 bases in the middle. The CDR3 DNA reads as TGTGCCAGCGGGAGGTTCAACGGGGAGCTGTTTTTT. Translating gives CASGRFNGELFF.

The gene calls are TRBV27 and TRBJ2-1, with TRBD1 as a possible D gene (6 bases). The V gene lost 4 bases and the J gene lost 4 bases, with 11 bases spanning the gap. CDR3 length: 14 amino acids. CDR1 MNHEY and CDR2 SMNVEV come from the germline V gene (reference sequence). CDR3 region: CASSSPDRYNEQFF. DNA for the CDR3: TGTGCCAGCAGTTCACCCGACAGGTACAATGAGCAGTTCTTC.

The DNA of the CDR3 is TGTGCCAGCAGTGATTCCGGGAGGTTACAAGAGACCCAGTACTTC. Its translation is CASSDSGRLQETQYF. The chain has TRBV2 and TRBJ2-5; 7 nucleotides line up with TRBD2. This CDR3 has 15 residues. J gave up 2 bases and V 3 bases, and 6 bases lay outside the gene matches. Germline CDR1 reads SNHLY; CDR2 reads FYNNEI. Together with reference TRBV2 and TRBJ2-5, the CDR3 gives the full variable domain: EPEVTQTPSHQVTQMGQEVILRCVPISNHLYFYWYRQILGQKVEFLVSFYNNEISEKSEIFDDQFSVERPDGSNFTLKIRSTKLEDSAMYFCASSDSGRLQETQYFGPGTRLLVL.

DNA for the CDR3: TGTGCCAGCAGCTTATTTCGGGGCGCCGGAACTGAAGCTTTCTTT. Amino acid sequence: CASSLFRGAGTEAFF. The V gene is TRBV7-9, the J gene TRBJ1-1; tentative D call: TRBD1 (5 bases). There are 15 residues in the CDR3. V was shortened by 2 bases and J by 5 bases, with 15 bases between the two germline ends. Germline V gene lookup returns CDR1 SEHNR and CDR2 FQNEAQ (reference sequence).

The V call is TRBV28, the J call TRBJ1-2; D possibly corresponds to TRBD1 (5 bases). V lost 3 bases to trimming and J lost 5 bases, with 13 bases between them. The length of the CDR3 is 14 residues. Germline CDR1 MDHEN, CDR2 SYDVKM. CDR3 bases: TGTGCCAGCAGTTTCCCCGGGACGGCTTATGGCTACACCTTC. Translated, it gives CASSFPGTAYGYTF.

The chain couples TRBV7-2 to TRBJ2-7, with a tentative D call TRBD2 (5 bases). Germline V gene data show CDR1 as SGHTA and CDR2 as FQGNSA. V dropped 4 bases and J dropped 2 bases, with 12 bases sitting between them. The CDR3 is made up of 14 amino acids. CDR3 amino acids: CASSSQDFTYEQYF. The CDR3 region has the DNA TGTGCCAGCAGCTCTCAGGACTTCACCTACGAGCAGTACTTC.

This clone appeared a few times. The chain carries TRBV6-5 and TRBJ1-2; no clear D gene. The ends were cut back, 8 bases at V and 7 bases at J, with 17 bases in the middle. Germline CDR1 reads MNHEY; CDR2 reads SVGAGI. The CDR3 runs 13 residues. The CDR3 bases are TGTGCCAGCCGACCGAGTAAGACGGGTGGCTACACCTTC. Translation gives CASRPSKTGGYTF.

This sequence joins TRBV28 and TRBJ1-5, with D perhaps matching TRBD1 (5 bases). CDR3 size: 16 residues. Germline V gene data show CDR1 as MDHEN and CDR2 as SYDVKM. With 1 base removed from V and 7 bases from J, the gap between germline ends came to 17 bases. CDR3: CASSLFPQGGWQPQHF. CDR3 nucleotide sequence: TGTGCCAGCAGTTTATTCCCCCAGGGCGGGTGGCAGCCCCAGCATTTT.